Each of the 21 T cell receptor beta chains below was sequenced from the same sample in a study of blood T cell repertoires in COVID-19. This table comes from immunoSEQ multiplex PCR, and its TCRdb copy is limited to in-frame clones, with some not included. The sample carries some 230,000 clones, about four fifths recorded once. What was sequenced was PBMCs or T cells enriched from blood (not recorded which). The receptors here all came from a woman between 35 and 50 years old with acute COVID-19.

This chain joins TRBV7-3 and TRBJ2-1; 8 positions agree with TRBD2. This CDR3 spans 17 amino acids. Trimming took 4 bases from V and 6 from J; bases not matched to a gene: 14. Germline CDR1 reads SGHTA; CDR2 reads FQGTGA. CDR3: CASSSSIGLAPSNEQFF. The CDR3 DNA reads as TGTGCCAGCAGCTCCAGCATAGGACTAGCCCCTTCCAATGAGCAGTTCTTC.

The chain couples TRBV29-1 to TRBJ1-2, with D possibly matching TRBD1 (6 bases). Germline CDR1 reads SQVTM; CDR2 reads ANQGSEA. The CDR3 sequence is 15 residues long. The V and J ends lost 4 bases and 0 bases respectively, with 15 bases between them. The CDR3 DNA reads as TGCAGCGTTGTACCCACAGGGTCAGCTAACTATGGCTACACCTTC. Protein product: CSVVPTGSANYGYTF.

V gene TRBV11-2 combines with J gene TRBJ2-5; tentative D call: TRBD1 (5 bases). CDR3 length: 13 residues. V lost 4 bases and J lost 5, with 11 bases in between. Germline-derived CDR1 and CDR2 are SGHAT and FQNNGV. The CDR3 sequence: CASSSQGSETQYF. For the CDR3, the DNA is TGTGCCAGCAGCTCGCAGGGTAGCGAGACCCAGTACTTC.

This chain joins TRBV18 and TRBJ2-7; 10 positions agree with TRBD1. The germline V gene has CDR1 KGHSH and CDR2 LQKENI. Trimming at V came to 6 bases and at J to 5 bases, leaving 10 bases not matched to a gene. The CDR3 covers 15 residues. The CDR3 here is CASSPDRGRRNEQYF. CDR3 nucleotide sequence: TGTGCCAGCTCGCCAGACAGGGGGCGTAGGAACGAGCAGTACTTC. Looking up the rest from reference TRBV18 and TRBJ2-7 gives the full variable domain: NAGVMQNPRHLVRRRGQEARLRCSPMKGHSHVYWYRQLPEEGLKFMVYLQKENIIDESGMPKERFSAEFPKEGPSILRIQQVVRGDSAAYFCASSPDRGRRNEQYFGPGTRLTVT.

The genes are TRBV18 and TRBJ2-3; 11 nucleotides line up with TRBD1. The CDR3 loop spans 16 amino acids. CDR1 KGHSH and CDR2 LQKENI come from the germline V gene. V lost 1 base, J lost 4 bases, and 4 bases stayed unmatched. CDR3 coding DNA: TGTGCCAGCTCACCACGGGACAGGGGGAGGTCAGATACGCAGTATTTT. Its translation is CASSPRDRGRSDTQYF.

The chain links TRBV7-2 to TRBJ2-7; TRBD2 agrees at 10 bases. This CDR3 spans 15 amino acids. Trimming took 5 bases from V and 4 from J; bases not matched to a gene: 8. Germline V gives CDR1 SGHTA, CDR2 FQGNSA. The chain's CDR3 is CASSPRTSGGYEQYF. The CDR3 DNA is TGTGCCAGCAGCCCAAGGACTAGCGGAGGATACGAGCAGTACTTC. Filled out from reference TRBV7-2 and TRBJ2-7, the complete variable domain reads GAGVSQSPSNKVTEKGKDVELRCDPISGHTALYWYRQSLGQGLEFLIYFQGNSAPDKSGLPSDRFSAERTGGSVSTLTIQRTQQEDSAVYLCASSPRTSGGYEQYFGPGTRLTVT.

The chain joins TRBV15 to TRBJ2-1; D may be TRBD1 (6 bases). This CDR3 is 15 amino acids long. The germline V gene has CDR1 LNHNV and CDR2 YYDKDF (reference sequence). With 0 bases removed from V and 6 bases from J, the gap between germline ends came to 12 bases. The CDR3 DNA reads as TGTGCCACCAGCAGAGAAGTGGGCAGGGGCAATGAGCAGTTCTTC. It yields the protein CATSREVGRGNEQFF.

This chain connects TRBV6-1 to TRBJ1-3; no reliable D call. V was shortened by 0 bases and J by 6 bases, with 6 bases between the two germline ends. The CDR3 consists of 13 residues. Germline V gene sequence: CDR1 MNHNS, CDR2 SASEGT. The CDR3 sequence is CASSEARVNTIYF. The CDR3 DNA sequence: TGTGCCAGCAGTGAAGCGCGGGTAAACACCATATATTTT.

The chain is built from TRBV30 and TRBJ2-3; TRBD1 is a possible D gene (6 bases). Per the germline V gene, CDR1 is GTSNPN and CDR2 is SVGIG (reference sequence). Trimming removed 2 bases at V and 4 bases at J, with 13 bases between. The CDR3 runs 14 residues. In DNA, the CDR3 is TGTGCCTGGAGTCCTTGGGACAACCCAGATACGCAGTATTTT. It codes for CAWSPWDNPDTQYF.

The chain uses TRBV2 and TRBJ2-3; no clear D gene. Germline CDR1 SNHLY, CDR2 FYNNEI. CDR3 size: 13 residues. Trimming pared 8 bases from V and 1 base from J, leaving 10 bases between. CDR3 in DNA: TGTGCCAGCTTTGGCGGCGGCACAGATACGCAGTATTTT. Residues: CASFGGGTDTQYF.

The gene calls are TRBV28 and TRBJ1-1; possibly TRBD1 for D (6 bases). V was clipped by 2 bases and J by 8 bases, with 9 bases between them. Germline V gene sequence: CDR1 MDHEN, CDR2 SYDVKM. This CDR3 region has 12 residues. CDR3 loop: CASSLGTREAFF. CDR3 DNA sequence: TGTGCCAGCAGTTTAGGGACAAGAGAAGCTTTCTTT. The variable domain in full, with the rest retrieved from reference TRBV28 and TRBJ1-1, is DVKVTQSSRYLVKRTGEKVFLECVQDMDHENMFWYRQDPGLGLRLIYFSYDVKMKEKGDIPEGYSVSREKKERFSLILESASTNQTSMYLCASSLGTREAFFGQGTRLTVV.

This clone occurred a few times. This sequence joins TRBV27 and TRBJ1-1; 8 positions agree with TRBD1. This CDR3 is built from 15 residues. J gave up 1 base and V 5 bases, and 6 bases lay outside the gene matches. Germline assignment: CDR1 MNHEY and CDR2 SMNVEV (reference sequence). The CDR3 nucleotides are TGTGCCAGCAGTAAACAGGGGGTTGGGAACACTGAAGCTTTCTTT. Protein: CASSKQGVGNTEAFF.

The sample holds one count of this clone. This chain connects TRBV19 to TRBJ1-5; perhaps TRBD1 as D (5 bases). The germline gives CDR1 LNHDA, CDR2 SQIVND (reference sequence). The V end lost 3 bases, the J end lost 4 bases, and 13 bases lay between the germline ends. This CDR3 has 15 amino acids. CDR3 sequence (DNA): TGTGCCAGTAGTATCACGTCAGGGTCAAATCAGCCCCAGCATTTT. Its translation is CASSITSGSNQPQHF.

The CDR3 sequence: CSAGGAREAFF. As DNA, the CDR3 is TGCAGTGCTGGCGGTGCCAGAGAAGCTTTCTTT. J is TRBJ1-1 and V is TRBV20-1; unclear D gene. The CDR3 is 11 residues long. Trimming stripped 5 bases from V and 8 bases from J, with 12 bases between. Looked up from germline, CDR1 is DFQATT and CDR2 is SNEGSKA (reference sequence).

The rearrangement uses TRBV24-1 and TRBJ2-1; 11 bases match TRBD1. CDR1 and CDR2 (germline): KGHDR, SFDVKD. The J segment lost 7 bases and the V segment lost 0 bases, leaving 10 bases of the junction unmatched. This CDR3 contains 18 residues. Here the CDR3 reads CATSDLRGGQGDFNEQFF. The DNA for the CDR3 is TGTGCCACCAGTGATTTGCGGGGGGGACAGGGGGATTTTAATGAGCAGTTCTTC.

V usage is TRBV30 and J usage is TRBJ1-1, with D hard to call. Trimming cost V 3 bases and J 0 bases, with 11 bases left between them. Germline CDR1 and CDR2: GTSNPN and SVGIG (reference sequence). CDR3 size: 14 residues. The CDR3 sequence is CAWRFYGVNTEAFF. In nucleotides, the CDR3 is TGTGCCTGGAGATTCTACGGAGTGAACACTGAAGCTTTCTTT.

This rearrangement joins TRBV9 to TRBJ2-7; 10 nucleotides align to TRBD2. This CDR3 spans 15 amino acids. Germline V gene data show CDR1 as SGDLS and CDR2 as YYNGEE. V shed 0 bases, J shed 5 bases, and the junction held 5 bases outside the gene matches. DNA for the CDR3: TGTGCCAGCAGCGTAGGGCCTAGCGGGAGTGACGAGCAGTACTTC. Translation gives CASSVGPSGSDEQYF.

The rearrangement uses TRBV19 and TRBJ2-6; 12 bases match TRBD2. Trimming took 4 bases from V and 0 from J; bases not matched to a gene: 7. CDR3 length: 19 residues. CDR1 is LNHDA and CDR2 is SQIVND in the germline V gene (reference sequence). DNA of the CDR3: TGTGCCAGTAGTAAGACTAGCGGGGGTGCCCCCTCTGGGGCCAACGTCCTGACTTTC. This codes for CASSKTSGGAPSGANVLTF.

This clone was counted a single time. CDR3 loop: CASSLDQQRSSYGYTF. DNA for the CDR3: TGTGCCAGCAGCTTAGATCAACAGAGATCGTCTTATGGCTACACCTTC. The chain joins TRBV11-2 to TRBJ1-2; D uncertain. V was trimmed by 0 bases and J by 5 bases, leaving 16 bases between them. Per the germline V gene, CDR1 is SGHAT and CDR2 is FQNNGV. The CDR3 is made up of 16 amino acids.

The V and J genes are TRBV30 and TRBJ1-6; TRBD1 is a possible D gene (6 bases). There are 15 residues in the CDR3. Trimming took 3 bases from V and 7 from J, leaving 16 bases between them. CDR1 and CDR2 (germline): GTSNPN, SVGIG (reference sequence). The CDR3 loop reads CAWSPWDIENSPLHF. The CDR3 DNA sequence: TGTGCCTGGAGCCCTTGGGACATCGAGAATTCACCCCTCCACTTT.

The chain has TRBV5-5 and TRBJ1-5; TRBD1 might be the D (6 bases). The CDR3 has 16 residues. Trimming left V 1 base short and J 3 bases short, with 14 bases between. CDR1 is SGHKS, CDR2 YYEKEE, per germline (reference sequence). The CDR3 bases are TGTGCCAGCAGCTTGATCACGACAGGAATCAATCAGCCCCAGCATTTT. Its translation is CASSLITTGINQPQHF.